This is a list of T cell receptor beta chains from one sample in a study of shared clonotypes between healthy human individuals. Generated by immunoSEQ multiplex PCR, the TCRdb table keeps only in-frame clones and is missing some. The sample yields 470,000 or so clones, about 84% seen once. The specimen was PBMCs. Every receptor here comes from a middle-aged woman in good health. Some clones in this sample may be carry-over from other donors' samples. Both conserved end residues are part of each CDR3. Each record gives: J gene, V gene, D gene, clone size, CDR3 DNA, CDR3 protein. The D gene is left open where the match is weak. Some rows mark clone size as missing; the rest say once, few, many or name a class of expanded clone.

>TRBJ2-7|TRBV5-1|-|-
TGCGCCAGCAGCTTGGCCGGGCGGGAAAGCTACGAGCAGTACTTC
CASSLAGRESYEQYF
>TRBJ1-6|TRBV7-6|-|many
TGTGCCAGCTCTTGGGGAGTCGGGAGTAATTCACCCCTCCACTTT
CASSWGVGSNSPLHF
>TRBJ2-7|TRBV28|TRBD2|-
TGTGCCAGTCGATTAGCGGGAGGCTACGAGCAGTACTTC
CASRLAGGYEQYF
>TRBJ2-7|TRBV27|-|-
TGTGCCAGCAGTGGGGATGGGCAGTACTTC
CASSGDGQYF
>TRBJ2-7|TRBV14|-|-
TGTGCCAGCAGCCACAGTGCCTACGAGCAGTACTTC
CASSHSAYEQYF
>TRBJ2-3|TRBV28|TRBD2|-
TGTGCCAGCAGTTCCTGGGGACTAGCGGGAGTCGGCACAGATACGCAGTATTTT
CASSSWGLAGVGTDTQYF
>TRBJ2-1|TRBV2|TRBD2|-
TGTGCCAGCAGGGAAACCGGGACTAGCCTTTACAATGAGCAGTTCTTC
CASRETGTSLYNEQFF
>TRBJ2-5|TRBV28|-|once
TGTGCCAGCAGACATACAGGGCGGGAGACCCAGTACTTC
CASRHTGRETQYF
>TRBJ2-7|TRBV6-4|TRBD2|once
TGTGCCAGCAGTGGGGATAGGGTAGCGGGCTACGAGCAGTACTTC
CASSGDRVAGYEQYF
>TRBJ1-3|TRBV11-2|-|few
TGTGCCAGCAGCTCGACCAAAACCGGAAACACCATATATTTT
CASSSTKTGNTIYF
>TRBJ1-1|TRBV5-1|TRBD1|many
TGCGCCAGTTCGGGGACAGAATCGTGGAGCACTGAAGCTTTCTTT
CASSGTESWSTEAFF
>TRBJ2-1|TRBV6-5|-|many
TGTGCCAGCAGTAAACAGGGTGAATCCTACAATGAGCAGTTCTTC
CASSKQGESYNEQFF
>TRBJ1-1|TRBV2|TRBD1|-
TGTGCCAGCGGGACAGGGAACACTGAAGCTTTCTTT
CASGTGNTEAFF
>TRBJ2-3|TRBV5-1|TRBD2|-
TGCGCCAGCAGCCGGAGCGGGAGGGATACAGATACGCAGTATTTT
CASSRSGRDTDTQYF
>TRBJ1-5|TRBV20-1|-|once
TGCAGTGCTAGGGGTGGTCAGCCCCAGCATTTT
CSARGGQPQHF
>TRBJ2-7|TRBV7-6|-|few
TGTGCCAGCAGCAAGGGACCGCGGGAGCAGTACTTC
CASSKGPREQYF
>TRBJ2-5|TRBV6-5|-|-
TGTGCCAGCTCAACCCCGGAGACCCAGTACTTC
CASSTPETQYF
>TRBJ1-1|TRBV4-1|-|-
TGCGCCAGCAGCCAAGATCCCCTGACAGTGAACACTGAAGCTTTCTTT
CASSQDPLTVNTEAFF
>TRBJ1-5|TRBV10-3|-|-
TGTGCCATCAGTGATTACAGGGAGGATCAGCCCCAGCATTTT
CAISDYREDQPQHF
>TRBJ1-6|TRBV30|TRBD1|once
TGTGCCTGGAATCCCGGGACAGGGTCGGACAATTCACCCCTCCACTTT
CAWNPGTGSDNSPLHF
>TRBJ2-2|TRBV2|TRBD1|few
TGTGCCAGCAGACAGGGGGCCGGGGAGCTGTTTTTT
CASRQGAGELFF
>TRBJ2-5|TRBV28|-|-
TGTGCCAGCACCCTAAATGGGGGCCAAGAGACCCAGTACTTC
CASTLNGGQETQYF
>TRBJ1-1|TRBV19|-|many
TGTGCCAGTGCAAACATGAACACTGAAGCTTTCTTT
CASANMNTEAFF
>TRBJ2-7|TRBV10-3|-|-
TGTGCCATCGGAGGGGGGCAGGGGTACGAGCAGTACTTC
CAIGGGQGYEQYF
>TRBJ2-3|TRBV18|-|-
TGTGCCAGCTCGTGGGACACCACAGATACGCAGTATTTT
CASSWDTTDTQYF
>TRBJ1-2|TRBV5-6|TRBD1|-
TGTGCCAGCAGCGACAGGGACTATGGCTACACCTTC
CASSDRDYGYTF
>TRBJ1-1|TRBV28|-|-
TGTGCCAGCAGTCCCCCTTTACAGGGGAACACTGAAGCTTTCTTT
CASSPPLQGNTEAFF
>TRBJ2-7|TRBV7-6|TRBD1|-
TGTGCCAGCAGCTTAGGGACAGGGGGCTTCTACGAGCAGTACTTC
CASSLGTGGFYEQYF
>TRBJ2-1|TRBV5-6|TRBD2|-
TGTGCCAGCAGCTCGGCTAGCGGATACTCCTACAATGAGCAGTTCTTC
CASSSASGYSYNEQFF
>TRBJ2-5|TRBV2|TRBD2|-
TGTGCCAGCAGTGAAGCTAGGTCTAGCGGGAGGGAGACCCAGTACTTC
CASSEARSSGRETQYF
>TRBJ2-7|TRBV5-1|-|-
TGCGCCAGCAGCTTGGGGATGGGCTACGAGCAGTACTTC
CASSLGMGYEQYF
>TRBJ1-2|TRBV28|-|-
TGTGCCAGTATAACTACAGTGGTCCGGTATGGCTACACCTTC
CASITTVVRYGYTF
>TRBJ2-2|TRBV7-9|-|-
TGTGCCAGCAGCCCGGACAGCCTCCTCACCGGGGAGCTGTTTTTT
CASSPDSLLTGELFF
>TRBJ2-1|TRBV28|TRBD2|many
TGTGCCAGCAGGACTAGCGGGAGTTTGAATGAGCAGTTCTTC
CASRTSGSLNEQFF
>TRBJ1-1|TRBV28|TRBD1|-
TGTGCCAGCAGTTTAATGGGGACAGGGTGGGTGTCCACTGAAGCTTTCTTT
CASSLMGTGWVSTEAFF
>TRBJ2-7|TRBV7-2|TRBD2|many
TGTGCCAGCAGCTTAGGTATGCGGGAGTACGAGCAGTACTTC
CASSLGMREYEQYF
>TRBJ2-1|TRBV7-6|TRBD2|-
TGTGCCAGCAGCTTAGCGCGGGCTAGCGGGAATGAGCAGTTCTTC
CASSLARASGNEQFF
>TRBJ1-2|TRBV27|-|-
TGTGCCAGCAGTTTTCGGTACCCCCCTACTGGCTACACCTTC
CASSFRYPPTGYTF
>TRBJ2-5|TRBV11-2|-|-
TGTGCCAGCAGCTTAGTTACAGGCGCTAGCCAAGAGACCCAGTACTTC
CASSLVTGASQETQYF
>TRBJ1-4|TRBV6-5|-|-
TGTGCCAGCAGTTACTCGAGGTGGGAAAAACTGTTTTTT
CASSYSRWEKLFF
>TRBJ2-5|TRBV5-6|-|-
TGTGCCAGCAGTGTGATGGCGGGGCAAGAGACCCAGTACTTC
CASSVMAGQETQYF
>TRBJ1-1|TRBV6-5|-|-
TGTGCCAGCAGGTACAGGGACAACACTGAAGCTTTCTTT
CASRYRDNTEAFF
>TRBJ1-1|TRBV2|-|-
TGTGCCAGCAGTGGGAGGGCGAACACTGAAGCTTTCTTT
CASSGRANTEAFF
>TRBJ1-2|TRBV27|-|-
TGTGCCAGCAGTTTATCTGGCGTCTATGGCTACACCTTC
CASSLSGVYGYTF
>TRBJ2-3|TRBV4-3|TRBD2|-
TGCGCCAGCAGCCAAGGGGTCGGGACTAGCGGTGATACGCAGTATTTT
CASSQGVGTSGDTQYF
>TRBJ2-1|TRBV10-2|TRBD2|-
TGCGCCAGCAGCGTGAGACGACCTAGCGGTAATGAGCAGTTCTTC
CASSVRRPSGNEQFF
>TRBJ2-7|TRBV18|TRBD2|-
TGTGCCAGCCCCCCTGCAGCGGGAGGAATTATGGGCTACGAGCAGTACTTC
CASPPAAGGIMGYEQYF
>TRBJ1-3|TRBV9|-|-
TGTGCCAGCAGCCGGGGCATAGGAGGGACCTCTGGAAACACCATATATTTT
CASSRGIGGTSGNTIYF
>TRBJ1-2|TRBV27|-|-
TGTGCCAGCAGTTCCCCCGGGACTTCCTATGGCTACACCTTC
CASSSPGTSYGYTF
>TRBJ2-7|TRBV6-1|-|-
TGTGCCAGTAAGAGGACACTCCGAACCTACGAGCAGTACTTC
CASKRTLRTYEQYF
>TRBJ2-7|TRBV5-1|-|-
TGCGCCAGCAGCCTCTTCCTGGGCTACGAGCAGTACTTC
CASSLFLGYEQYF
>TRBJ2-5|TRBV28|-|-
TGTGCCACCATGCAGGGTGGGGGCATCGAGACCCAGTACTTC
CATMQGGGIETQYF
>TRBJ2-7|TRBV25-1|TRBD1|-
TGTGCCAGCAGTGAGGTACAGGGGGGCTCCTACGAGCAGTACTTC
CASSEVQGGSYEQYF
>TRBJ2-1|TRBV6-1|-|-
TGTGCCAGCCTAACTTTAGAGACAGGCCTTAATGAGCAGTTCTTC
CASLTLETGLNEQFF
>TRBJ1-5|TRBV6-6|-|-
TGTGCCAGCAGTTACGGGGCAGGGAGCAAGCAGCCCCAGCATTTT
CASSYGAGSKQPQHF
>TRBJ1-4|TRBV2|TRBD1|-
TGTGCCAGCAGGGGTGAAGGGGGCGAAAAACTGTTTTTT
CASRGEGGEKLFF
>TRBJ2-7|TRBV19|TRBD2|-
TGTGCCAGTAGTGCACTAGCGGGAAGTGAGCAGTACTTC
CASSALAGSEQYF